This T cell receptor (beta chain) was sequenced during a study of Ad26.COV2.S vaccination and SARS-CoV-2 variants. As for the study in general: This donor came from the COV1001 trial of Ad26.COV2.S. General study points: The analyses of TCR breadth and depth may have understated the size of total T cell responses.

The length of the CDR3 is 17 residues. On this clone: Its matching antigen is unknown.

Described treatment: approximately 18 received Ad26.COV2.S at low or high dose, single or two shots; about 5 received placebo; per-sample allocation not given. Sampling took place 63 days after the first vaccine or placebo injection. Clones were read by immunoSEQ multiplex PCR, and TCRdb kept only the in-frame ones, dropping some. The repertoire holds hundreds of thousands of clones, 87% seen once, with approximately 3.3% in the top ten. The sample consisted of peripheral blood, taken in a trial of Ad26.COV2.S vaccine versus placebo. This sequence was found in a person aged 18 to 65 who received the Ad26.COV2.S COVID-19 vaccine or a placebo. The J gene is TRBJ2-1, the V gene TRBV21-1; the table's D call of TRBD1 was not tested on the DNA. TRBV21-1 is given as a pseudogene. The DNA of the CDR3 is TGTGCCAGCAGCAAAGTTGGGTACAGGGGGCATTACAATGAGCAGTTCTTC. It specifies CASSKVGYRGHYNEQFF.